The T cell receptor beta chain described here comes from a study of blood T cells in healthy people across ages. Study observations and caveats: Relative to aged donors, long-lived donors carried more naive CD4+ cells and displayed higher diversity.

The germline gives CDR1 SQVTM, CDR2 ANQGSEA. V was pared by 5 bases and J by 11 bases, with 21 bases between. This CDR3 region has 13 residues. For this clonotype: Its specificity is unknown.

Together with a sample-barcoded 5' primer, a J-beta primer mix was included in a second PCR lasting about 6 to 12 cycles. From the 5' RACE reads, TCRdb called clonotypes with MiXCR, one entry per CDR3 protein. The sample records approximately 800,000 distinct CDR3 sequences, around 62% being singletons. The sequence was collected from a man under 40 in good health. Sequencing was done on a sample of blood. V and J are TRBV29-1 and TRBJ2-5; no firm D call. CDR3 sequence reads: CSVLGGALNEQYF. The CDR3 nucleotides are TGCAGCGTTTTAGGCGGAGCACTGAATGAGCAGTACTTC.